This TCR beta chain was found in a study of shared clonotypes between healthy human individuals. With respect to this clone: Antigen: not known.

Positive CCR7 selection of CD45RO-negative cells yielded the naive CD8 cells, and terminally differentiated effector memory CD45RA+ cells were excluded. It was at deep level that the assay was run. Original processing notes: Filtering differed for immunoSEQ, which gave only junction sequences without quality scores. Here immunoSEQ multiplex PCR was the method, and the copy in TCRdb shows in-frame clones only, minus some. The DNA was the basis for D and trimming; V, J and clone size are from that table. This sample has about 2,200,000 clones, with about 93% found just once. Findings of the study overall: Some naive CD4 clonotypes, 4% to 6%, turned up in common across several donors.

Trimming took 9 bases from V and 9 from J, leaving 18 bases between them. The CDR3 runs 13 residues. Germline CDR1 reads MNHEY; CDR2 reads SMNVEV (reference sequence). Sequenced material: naive CD8+ T cells from PBMCs. This chain uses TRBV27 with TRBJ2-1, with D possibly being TRBD2 (6 bases). This clonotype was sampled from a man aged 18 to 29 in good health. Some clones in this sample may be carry-over from other donors' samples. The CDR3 nucleotides are TGTGCCAGTACCGGGGGAGATGGCGTTGAGCAGTTCTTC. This gives the protein CASTGGDGVEQFF.